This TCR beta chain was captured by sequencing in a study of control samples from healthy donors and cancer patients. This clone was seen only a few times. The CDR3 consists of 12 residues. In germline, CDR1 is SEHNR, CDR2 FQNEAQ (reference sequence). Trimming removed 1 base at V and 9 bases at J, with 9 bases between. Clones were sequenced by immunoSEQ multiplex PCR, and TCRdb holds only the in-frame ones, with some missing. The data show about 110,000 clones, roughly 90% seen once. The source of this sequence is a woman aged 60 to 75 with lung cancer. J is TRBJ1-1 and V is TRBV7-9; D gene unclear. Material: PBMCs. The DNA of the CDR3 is TGTGCCAGCAGCTTAGAGGAGAGCCAAGCTTTCTTT. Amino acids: CASSLEESQAFF.